A single sample is the source of the 28 T cell receptor beta chains below, sequenced in a study of T cells in Graves' hyperthyroidism and ophthalmopathy. RNA transcripts provided the source from which TCR beta CDR3 regions were amplified. The HTBI primer set was used in a first-round RT-PCR of the TCR CDR3. TCRdb recomputed calls from the multiplex PCR reads with MiXCR, one row per CDR3 protein. The sample holds some 490,000 distinct CDR3 sequences, approximately 23% seen once. The sequencing sample was made of blood. All receptors derive from a woman between 70 and 85 years old with Graves' ophthalmopathy.

The chain joins TRBV6-2 or TRBV6-3 to TRBJ2-3, with D unresolved. V was pared by 7 bases and J by 5 bases, with 13 bases between. From germline, CDR1 is MNHEY and CDR2 SVGEGT. The CDR3 sequence is 13 residues long. The CDR3 sequence: CASTRGGVDTQYF. CDR3 in DNA: TGTGCCAGCACCCGAGGTGGTGTAGATACGCAGTATTTT.

The chain combines TRBV7-9 with TRBJ2-5; either TRBD1 or TRBD2 may supply D (5 bases each). CDR1 and CDR2 (germline): SEHNR, FQNEAQ (reference sequence). This CDR3 is built from 12 residues. Trimming shortened V by 5 bases and J by 14 bases, and 18 bases separated the two germline ends. The CDR3 here is CASSHAGTEFYF. The CDR3 DNA sequence: TGTGCCAGCAGCCATGCCGGGACCGAGTTTTACTTC.

The CDR3 DNA follows: TGCGCCAGCAGCCAAGGGGACGAGCTCTACAATGAGCAGTTCTTC. Translated: CASSQGDELYNEQFF. The chain has TRBV4-3 and TRBJ2-1, with D tentatively TRBD1 or TRBD2 (5 bases each). Germline CDR1 is LGHNA and CDR2 is YSLEER. V was cut by 1 base and J by 3 bases, with 10 bases left in between. The CDR3 consists of 15 residues.

The genes are TRBV30 and TRBJ1-5; a possible D gene is TRBD1 (6 bases). Trimming removed 4 bases from V and 3 bases from J, with 10 bases in between. CDR1 and CDR2 from the germline V gene are GTSNPN and SVGIG (reference sequence). This CDR3 spans 13 amino acids. In nucleotides, the CDR3 is TGTGCCTGGAAGGGGGGCGCCAATCAGCCCCAGCATTTT. This sequence encodes CAWKGGANQPQHF.

This clonotype was counted ten times or more. This chain joins TRBV5-1 and TRBJ2-1; D is tentatively TRBD1 or TRBD2 (6 bases each). Deletions cut 4 bases from V and 4 bases from J, with 15 bases between. Germline-derived CDR1 and CDR2 are SGHRS and YFSETQ. The CDR3 runs to 15 residues. CDR3 coding DNA: TGCGCCAGCAGCCCGGAGGGGGGTGGATACAATGAGCAGTTCTTC. It codes for CASSPEGGGYNEQFF.

V gene TRBV9 combines with J gene TRBJ2-1; TRBD2 matches 7 bases. Germline V CDR1 and CDR2: SGDLS, YYNGEE. This CDR3 spans 15 amino acids. J was trimmed by 10 bases and V by 3 bases; bases with no gene match: 13. The CDR3 reads CASSGGGISLGEQFF. The CDR3 coding sequence is TGTGCCAGCAGCGGCGGGGGTATCAGCCTAGGGGAGCAGTTCTTC. Full variable domain (remainder filled in from reference TRBV9 and TRBJ2-1): DSGVTQTPKHLITATGQRVTLRCSPRSGDLSVYWYQQSLDQGLQFLIQYYNGEERAKGNILERFSAQQFPDLHSELNLSSLELGDSALYFCASSGGGISLGEQFFGPGTRLTVL.

There are many counts of this clonotype. The genes are TRBV11-2 and TRBJ1-1; no clear D gene. The CDR3 is 17 amino acids. Germline V CDR1 and CDR2: SGHAT, FQNNGV. Trimming removed 5 bases from V and 1 base from J, with 20 bases in between. CDR3 sequence reads: CASSRSLGLEGNTEAFF. The CDR3 nucleotides are TGTGCCAGCAGCCGTAGTTTGGGGTTGGAGGGGAACACTGAAGCTTTCTTT.

This clonotype occurred many times. This chain links TRBV20-1 with TRBJ2-7, with 8 bases fitting TRBD2. There are 14 residues in the CDR3. V lost 5 bases and J lost 2; bases outside the gene matches: 8. Germline CDR1 DFQATT, CDR2 SNEGSKA (reference sequence). CDR3 coding DNA: TGCAGTGCTCCTAGCGGGTGGAGCCCCTACGAGCAGTACTTC. Amino acid sequence: CSAPSGWSPYEQYF.

This clonotype was picked up a small number of times. The chain links TRBV12-3 or TRBV12-4 to TRBJ2-3; D remains unclear. This CDR3 has 15 amino acids. The germline V and J ends were trimmed by 5 bases and 3 bases, with 15 bases remaining between them. For the CDR3, the DNA is TGTGCCAGCAGTCCGCGACTGGAGAGAACAGATACGCAGTATTTT. Translated: CASSPRLERTDTQYF.

The chain uses TRBV10-3 and TRBJ1-1, with TRBD1 as a possible D gene (5 bases). The CDR3 runs 15 residues. V shed 8 bases and J shed 0 bases, with 16 bases lying between them. The germline V gene has CDR1 ENHRY and CDR2 SYGVKD. This CDR3 reads CAIQGEANMNTEAFF. DNA for the CDR3: TGTGCCATCCAGGGAGAAGCTAACATGAACACTGAAGCTTTCTTT.

This clonotype was seen a few times. This rearrangement joins TRBV6-1 to TRBJ2-7; the D gene is possibly TRBD2 (6 bases). The ends were cut back, 7 bases at V and 1 base at J, with 14 bases in the middle. Per germline, CDR1 MNHNS and CDR2 SASEGT. The CDR3 loop spans 14 amino acids. The CDR3 nucleotides read TGTGCCAGCACCCTTTTTCGGGGGTCCTACGAGCAGTACTTC. Amino acids: CASTLFRGSYEQYF.

In DNA, the CDR3 is TGTGCCAGCAGCCTCGGGACAGGGACCGCCTACGAGCAGTACTTC. It encodes CASSLGTGTAYEQYF. V and J are TRBV9 and TRBJ2-7; 9 positions agree with TRBD1. The CDR3 spans 15 residues. The trim removed 4 bases at V and 2 bases at J, leaving 7 bases unmatched. Germline V gene lookup returns CDR1 SGDLS and CDR2 YYNGEE.

V gene TRBV2 combines with J gene TRBJ1-5; D gene uncertain. Deletions cut 3 bases from V and 0 bases from J, with 9 bases between. The CDR3 sequence is 15 residues long. Germline loops: CDR1 SNHLY, CDR2 FYNNEI. The CDR3, as DNA: TGTGCCAGCAGTGACGGCCGGTATAGCAATCAGCCCCAGCATTTT. This encodes CASSDGRYSNQPQHF.

This clonotype has just a few counts. The V call is TRBV7-6, the J call TRBJ2-2, with D unclear. With 5 bases removed from V and 7 bases from J, the gap between germline ends came to 14 bases. From germline, CDR1 is SGHVS and CDR2 FNYEAQ. This CDR3 region has 14 residues. CDR3 protein: CASSLRTGDGELFF. CDR3 bases: TGTGCCAGCAGCCTCCGGACCGGAGACGGGGAGCTGTTTTTT.

In its sample, this clonotype was seen a few times. The V call is TRBV6-1, the J call TRBJ2-7; no reliable D call. From germline, CDR1 is MNHNS and CDR2 SASEGT. Trimming stripped 7 bases from V and 6 bases from J, with 13 bases between. This CDR3 is built from 12 residues. This chain's CDR3 is CASKDGMGEQYF. CDR3 sequence (DNA): TGTGCCAGCAAGGATGGGATGGGCGAGCAGTACTTC.

The rearrangement links TRBV10-1 to TRBJ1-1; D is possibly TRBD1 (6 bases). CDR3 size: 14 residues. Trimming cost V 6 bases and J 5 bases, with 16 bases left between them. Germline V lookup: CDR1 WNHNN, CDR2 SYGVQD (reference sequence). The CDR3 reads CASSPDQRGTEAFF. Here the CDR3 DNA reads TGCGCCAGCAGCCCTGACCAAAGGGGGACTGAAGCTTTCTTT.

The V call is TRBV5-4, the J call TRBJ2-5; D may correspond to TRBD1 or TRBD2 (5 bases each). Looked up from germline, CDR1 is SGHNT and CDR2 is YYREEE (reference sequence). The V gene lost 2 bases and the J gene lost 7 bases, with 21 bases spanning the gap. The CDR3 totals 16 residues. The CDR3 region is CASSFAGIRDGGTQYF. CDR3 nucleotide sequence: TGTGCCAGCAGCTTCGCCGGGATCAGGGATGGTGGGACCCAGTACTTC.

This chain connects TRBV2 to TRBJ2-2; TRBD1 is a possible D gene (5 bases). This CDR3 is built from 11 residues. The V gene lost 10 bases and the J gene lost 5 bases, with 8 bases spanning the gap. CDR1 and CDR2 from the germline V gene are SNHLY and FYNNEI. The CDR3 bases are TGTGCCACCCAGGGTACCGGGGAGCTGTTTTTT. Translating it yields CATQGTGELFF.

V is TRBV7-6 and J is TRBJ1-4; perhaps TRBD1 as D (5 bases). V lost 1 base and J lost 4, with 10 bases in between. Germline CDR1 and CDR2: SGHVS and FNYEAQ. This CDR3 has 15 residues. In DNA, the CDR3 is TGTGCCAGCAGCTTAGTGCAGGGTATTAATGAAAAACTGTTTTTT. Protein: CASSLVQGINEKLFF.

The rearrangement joins TRBV6-1 to TRBJ1-1, with TRBD1 matching over 7 bases. The CDR3 loop spans 13 amino acids. Germline-derived CDR1 and CDR2 are MNHNS and SASEGT. V lost 5 bases, J lost 6 bases, and 6 bases stayed unmatched. CDR3 DNA sequence: TGTGCCAGCAGTACCAGACAGGGCCCTGAAGCTTTCTTT. Its translation: CASSTRQGPEAFF.

A note on this clonotype: The conserved final phenylalanine or tryptophan is absent from the CDR3, which likely points to a read error. The chain couples TRBV29-1 to TRBJ1-2; TRBD1 matches at 11 bases. The J segment lost 2 bases and the V segment lost 6 bases, leaving 8 bases of the junction unmatched. Germline loops: CDR1 SQVTM, CDR2 ANQGSEA. The CDR3 runs to 15 residues. For the CDR3, the DNA is TGCAGCGTAGACACGGGGACAGGGGGAAACTATGGCTACACCCTC. Amino acid sequence: CSVDTGTGGNYGYTL.

The chain joins TRBV7-3 to TRBJ1-6, with a possible D match to TRBD1 (5 bases). Deletions cut 0 bases from V and 14 bases from J, with 11 bases between. The CDR3 is 13 amino acids. Germline CDR1 reads SGHTA; CDR2 reads FQGTGA. DNA of the CDR3: TGTGCCAGCAGCTTAACGAGGGGTCAATCCCTCCACTTT. Protein sequence: CASSLTRGQSLHF.

This clonotype was seen repeatedly, ten times or more. The J gene is TRBJ2-5, the V gene TRBV7-2; 10 bases line up with TRBD2. The V gene's germline CDR1 is SGHTA and CDR2 FQGNSA. This CDR3 spans 18 amino acids. Unmatched junction bases numbered 12, after V lost 1 base and J lost 4 bases. In nucleotides, the CDR3 is TGTGCCAGCAGCTTAGAGGGAGTGCTAGCGGGAGCGGTAGAGACCCAGTACTTC. Translating it yields CASSLEGVLAGAVETQYF.

This clonotype was recorded many times. The chain is built from TRBV7-9 and TRBJ1-5; D not resolved. The CDR3 has 12 amino acids. Germline-derived CDR1 and CDR2 are SEHNR and FQNEAQ (reference sequence). V was shortened by 1 base and J by 8 bases, with 6 bases between the two germline ends. This CDR3 is CASSLGYKPQHF. The CDR3 DNA sequence: TGTGCCAGCAGCTTAGGGTACAAGCCCCAGCATTTT.

The chain carries TRBV5-1 and TRBJ2-5, with 7 nucleotides matching TRBD1. The V and J ends lost 2 bases and 5 bases, in that order; junction bases with no gene match: 9. CDR1 is SGHRS, CDR2 YFSETQ, per germline. The CDR3 has 15 amino acids. CDR3 in amino acids: CASSFQTGARETQYF. CDR3 nucleotide sequence: TGCGCCAGCAGCTTTCAAACAGGGGCGAGGGAGACCCAGTACTTC.

The V gene is TRBV12-3 or TRBV12-4, the J gene TRBJ1-2, with D hard to call. The CDR3 runs 13 residues. V was trimmed by 1 base and J by 4 bases, leaving 7 bases between them. CDR3 loop: CASSLVPSYGYTF. The CDR3 DNA sequence: TGTGCCAGCAGTTTAGTACCGAGCTATGGCTACACCTTC.

This clonotype was counted between two and nine times. The CDR3 nucleotides are TGTGCCTGGACAAGGACAGGGGCGCTTGGCGAAAAACTGTTTTTT. It translates to CAWTRTGALGEKLFF. The chain uses TRBV30 and TRBJ1-4, with 9 bases identical to TRBD1. The CDR3 runs 15 residues. The V gene end was trimmed by 4 bases and the J gene end by 8 bases; junction bases not matched to a gene: 11. Germline V gives CDR1 GTSNPN, CDR2 SVGIG (reference sequence).

This clonotype was counted ten times or more. V usage is TRBV2 and J usage is TRBJ2-5; 7 bases fit TRBD1. V was clipped by 6 bases and J by 1 base; unmatched bases: 2. In germline, CDR1 is SNHLY, CDR2 FYNNEI. The CDR3 loop spans 13 amino acids. The CDR3 spells CASRPGGQETQYF. The DNA of the CDR3 is TGTGCCAGCAGACCAGGGGGCCAAGAGACCCAGTACTTC.